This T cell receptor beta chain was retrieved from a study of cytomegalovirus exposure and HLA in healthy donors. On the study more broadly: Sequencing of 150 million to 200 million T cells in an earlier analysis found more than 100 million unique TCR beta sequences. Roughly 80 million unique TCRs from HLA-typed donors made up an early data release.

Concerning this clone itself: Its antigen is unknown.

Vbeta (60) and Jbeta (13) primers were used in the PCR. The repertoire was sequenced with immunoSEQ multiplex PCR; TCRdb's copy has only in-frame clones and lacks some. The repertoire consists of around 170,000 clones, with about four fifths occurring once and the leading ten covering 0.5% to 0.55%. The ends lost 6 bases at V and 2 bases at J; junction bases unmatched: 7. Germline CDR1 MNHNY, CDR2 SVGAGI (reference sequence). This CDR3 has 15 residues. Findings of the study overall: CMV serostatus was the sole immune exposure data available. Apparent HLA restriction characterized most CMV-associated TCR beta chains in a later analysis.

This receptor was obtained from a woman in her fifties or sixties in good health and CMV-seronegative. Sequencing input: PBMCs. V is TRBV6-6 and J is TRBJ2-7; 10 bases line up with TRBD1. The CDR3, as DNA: TGTGCCAGCAGGATATACGGGACAGGGGCCTACGAGCAGTACTTC. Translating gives CASRIYGTGAYEQYF.